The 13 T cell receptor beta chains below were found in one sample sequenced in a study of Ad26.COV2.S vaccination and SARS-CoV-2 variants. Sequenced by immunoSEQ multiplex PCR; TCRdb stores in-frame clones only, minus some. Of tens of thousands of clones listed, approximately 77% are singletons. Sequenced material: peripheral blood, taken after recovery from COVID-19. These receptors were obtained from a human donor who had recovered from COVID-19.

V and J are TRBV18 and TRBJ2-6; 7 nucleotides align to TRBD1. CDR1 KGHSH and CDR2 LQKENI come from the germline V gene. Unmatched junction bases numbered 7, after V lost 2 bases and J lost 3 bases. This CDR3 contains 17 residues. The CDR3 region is CASSPRQGKVGANVLTF. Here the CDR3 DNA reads TGTGCCAGCTCACCAAGACAGGGAAAGGTTGGGGCCAACGTCCTGACTTTC.

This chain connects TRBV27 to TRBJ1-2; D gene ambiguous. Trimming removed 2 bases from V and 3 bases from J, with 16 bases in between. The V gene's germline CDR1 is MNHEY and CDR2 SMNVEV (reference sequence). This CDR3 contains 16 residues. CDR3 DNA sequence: TGTGCCAGCAGTTTAATTGTGTCGGGTAGGGACTATGGCTACACCTTC. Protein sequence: CASSLIVSGRDYGYTF.

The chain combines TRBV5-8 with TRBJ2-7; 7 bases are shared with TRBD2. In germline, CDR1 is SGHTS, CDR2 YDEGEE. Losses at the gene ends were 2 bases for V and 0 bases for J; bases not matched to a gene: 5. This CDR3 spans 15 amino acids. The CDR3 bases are TGTGCCAGCAGCTTCCTCGGCGGGAGCTCCTACGAGCAGTACTTC. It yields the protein CASSFLGGSSYEQYF.

The CDR3 DNA is TGTGCCAGCACGCTCTCGGGCATGAACACTGAAGCTTTCTTT. Its protein is CASTLSGMNTEAFF. This rearrangement joins TRBV3-1 (or the pseudogene TRBV3-2) to TRBJ1-1; D is undetermined. CDR1 and CDR2 (germline): LGHDT, YNNKEL (reference sequence). The CDR3 loop spans 14 amino acids. Trimming shortened V by 7 bases and J by 0 bases, and 12 bases separated the two germline ends.

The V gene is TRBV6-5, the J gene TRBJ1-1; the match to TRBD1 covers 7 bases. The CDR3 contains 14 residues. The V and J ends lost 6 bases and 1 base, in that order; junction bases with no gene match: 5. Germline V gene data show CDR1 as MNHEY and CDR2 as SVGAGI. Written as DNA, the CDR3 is TGTGCCAGCAGCCGACAGGGATCGAACACTGAAGCTTTCTTT. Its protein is CASSRQGSNTEAFF.

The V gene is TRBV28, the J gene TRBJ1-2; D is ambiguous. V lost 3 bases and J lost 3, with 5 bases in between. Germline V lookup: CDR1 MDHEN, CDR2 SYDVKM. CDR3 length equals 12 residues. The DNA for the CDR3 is TGTGCCAGCAGTTTGATGTACTATGGCTACACCTTC. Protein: CASSLMYYGYTF.

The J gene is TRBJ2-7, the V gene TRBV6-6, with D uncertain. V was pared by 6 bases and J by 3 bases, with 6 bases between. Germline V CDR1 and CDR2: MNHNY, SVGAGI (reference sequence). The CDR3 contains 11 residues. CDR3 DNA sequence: TGTGCCAGCAGCGGAGTCTACGAGCAGTACTTC. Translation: CASSGVYEQYF.

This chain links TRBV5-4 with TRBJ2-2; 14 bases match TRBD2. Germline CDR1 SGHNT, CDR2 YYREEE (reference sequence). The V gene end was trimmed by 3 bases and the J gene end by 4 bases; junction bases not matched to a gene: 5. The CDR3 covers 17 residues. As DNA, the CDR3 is TGTGCCAGCAGCTGGGGACTAGCGGGAGCGGGCACCGGGGAGCTGTTTTTT. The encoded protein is CASSWGLAGAGTGELFF.

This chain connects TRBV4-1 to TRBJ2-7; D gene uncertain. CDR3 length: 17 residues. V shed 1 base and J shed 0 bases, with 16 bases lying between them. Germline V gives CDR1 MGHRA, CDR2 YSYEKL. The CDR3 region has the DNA TGCGCCAGCAGCCAAGCTAACAGTCTTTGGGGCTCCTACGAGCAGTACTTC. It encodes CASSQANSLWGSYEQYF.

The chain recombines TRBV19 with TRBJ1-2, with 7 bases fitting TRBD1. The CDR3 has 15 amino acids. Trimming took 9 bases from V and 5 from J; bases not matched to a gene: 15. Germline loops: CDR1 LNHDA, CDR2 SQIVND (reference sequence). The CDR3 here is CARWDSPSFGYGYTF. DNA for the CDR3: TGTGCCAGATGGGACAGTCCCTCCTTCGGTTATGGCTACACCTTC.

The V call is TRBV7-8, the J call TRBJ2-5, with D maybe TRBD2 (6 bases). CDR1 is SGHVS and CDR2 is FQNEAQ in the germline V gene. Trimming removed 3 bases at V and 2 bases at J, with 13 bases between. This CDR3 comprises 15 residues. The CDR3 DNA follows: TGTGCCAGCAGCTTGGGTTGGGGGGAGCAAGAGACCCAGTACTTC. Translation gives CASSLGWGEQETQYF.

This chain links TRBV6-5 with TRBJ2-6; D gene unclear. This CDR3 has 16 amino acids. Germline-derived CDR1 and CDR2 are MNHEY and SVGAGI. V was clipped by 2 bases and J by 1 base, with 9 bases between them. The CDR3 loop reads CASSYRVGSGANVLTF. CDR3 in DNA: TGTGCCAGCAGTTACCGGGTGGGTTCTGGGGCCAACGTCCTGACTTTC.

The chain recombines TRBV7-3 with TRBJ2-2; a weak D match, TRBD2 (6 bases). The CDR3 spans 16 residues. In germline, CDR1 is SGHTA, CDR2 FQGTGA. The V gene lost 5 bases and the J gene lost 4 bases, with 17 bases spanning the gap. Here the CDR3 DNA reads TGTGCCAGCAGCACCACGGGGGTTTATAGCACCGGGGAGCTGTTTTTT. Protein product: CASSTTGVYSTGELFF. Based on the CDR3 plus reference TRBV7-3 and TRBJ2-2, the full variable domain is GAGVSQTPSNKVTEKGKYVELRCDPISGHTALYWYRQSLGQGPEFLIYFQGTGAADDSGLPNDRFFAVRPEGSVSTLKIQRTERGDSAVYLCASSTTGVYSTGELFFGEGSRLTVL.